This T cell receptor beta chain was found in a study of CD8 T cells in Susac syndrome. With random hexamers, roughly 0.45 to 1 ug RNA was reverse transcribed. TCRdb itself ran the immunoSEQ multiplex PCR reads through MiXCR, one entry per CDR3 protein. The table shows 150,000 to 200,000 distinct CDR3 sequences, with almost 96% occurring only once. Sequencing was carried out using CD4+ T cells from PBMCs. The TCR was taken from a human donor with multiple sclerosis.

Written as DNA, the CDR3 is TGCGCCAGCAGCCAAGCCCGGACAGGGGGCGCCCTCTACCAGTACTTC. Translated, it gives CASSQARTGGALYQYF. The chain couples TRBV4-1 to TRBJ2-7; 11 nucleotides match TRBD1. Trimming cost V 1 base and J 10 bases; bases outside gene matches: 12. This CDR3 is built from 16 residues. CDR1 and CDR2 (germline): MGHRA, YSYEKL.